This TCR beta chain was observed in a study of cytomegalovirus exposure and HLA in healthy donors. With 60 Vbeta and 13 Jbeta primers, the PCR was carried out. Repertoires were generated with immunoSEQ multiplex PCR, while TCRdb's copy carries only in-frame clones and drops some. The sample lists about 190,000 clones; 60% to 85% were seen once. Germline values: CDR1 MNHEY, CDR2 SMNVEV (reference sequence). The V gene lost 0 bases and the J gene lost 7 bases, with 19 bases spanning the gap. The CDR3 has 16 residues. The TCR comes from a woman aged 40-49 years in good health and CMV-seronegative. V is TRBV27 and J is TRBJ2-7; TRBD2 might be the D (6 bases). Sequenced input: PBMCs. CDR3 loop: CASSLSRDLVTKEQYV. The CDR3 region has the DNA TGTGCCAGCAGTTTATCCAGGGACTTGGTAACGAAAGAGCAGTACGTC.